The 30 T cell receptor beta chains reported below all come from one sample, sequenced in a study of T cells expressing NK-cell markers. TCRdb reprocessed the 5' RACE reads and stores each CDR3 protein as one record, lacking DNA. In all, the sample yields a few hundred thousand distinct CDR3 sequences. Source material: blood T cells: a sorted CD56 or NKG2C T cell subset, CD4+ or CD8+ T cells, or bulk PBMC T cells (not recorded which). The receptor set was obtained from a man aged 18 to 69 in good health.

The rearrangement uses TRBV2 and TRBJ2-7; there is no DNA to check the TCRdb D call of TRBD2. In germline, CDR1 is SNHLY, CDR2 FYNNEI. This CDR3 region has 13 residues. CDR3 loop: CASSGPMSYEQYF.

The chain combines TRBV6-1 with TRBJ1-2; absent DNA, TCRdb's TRBD1 call cannot be checked. Germline CDR1 reads MNHNS; CDR2 reads SASEGT. This CDR3 region has 13 residues. Here the CDR3 reads CASPSPVNYGYTF.

The chain recombines TRBV20-1 with TRBJ2-7; TCRdb reports TRBD1, a call that lacks DNA to check it against. The CDR3 consists of 13 residues. Per germline, CDR1 DFQATT and CDR2 SNEGSKA (reference sequence). CDR3 protein: CSASDSPSYEQYF.

The V call is TRBV12-5, the J call TRBJ1-4. The CDR3 has 12 amino acids. CDR1 is LGHNT, CDR2 FRNRAP, per germline. This CDR3 reads CASTTTNEKLFF. Supplemented by reference TRBV12-5 and TRBJ1-4, the full variable domain reads DARVTQTPRHKVTEMGQEVTMRCQPILGHNTVFWYRQTMMQGLELLAYFRNRAPLDDSGMPKDRFSAEMPDATLATLKIQPSEPRDSAVYFCASTTTNEKLFFGSGTQLSVL.

The chain uses TRBV5-1 and TRBJ2-7; TCRdb's D gene call, TRBD2, goes unchecked for lack of DNA. The germline gives CDR1 SGHRS, CDR2 YFSETQ. The CDR3 length is 17 residues. CDR3 residues: CASSLGLAGGRPYEQYF.

The chain is built from TRBV6-4 and TRBJ1-2. The length of the CDR3 is 14 residues. CDR1 is MRHNA and CDR2 is SNTAGT in the germline V gene. CDR3 loop: CASSDVWGMDGYTF.

The V call is TRBV5-1, the J call TRBJ2-1; the TRBD2 assignment by TCRdb is unverifiable without DNA. This CDR3 comprises 15 residues. The germline CDR1 and CDR2 sequences are SGHRS and YFSETQ. This chain's CDR3 is CASSLNGLGYNEQFF.

The J gene is TRBJ1-3, the V gene TRBV6-5; as DNA is missing, the TRBD1 call by TCRdb cannot be tested. The CDR3 consists of 13 residues. Looked up from germline, CDR1 is MNHEY and CDR2 is SVGAGI. The CDR3 region is CASSSDRLGTIYF.

The chain is built from TRBV7-7 and TRBJ2-1; TCRdb calls TRBD2, which cannot be checked without DNA. The germline V gene has CDR1 SSHAT and CDR2 FNYEAQ (reference sequence). The CDR3 is 15 residues long. The CDR3 here is CASSLAGTKNNEQFF.

The V gene is TRBV29-1, the J gene TRBJ1-1. Looked up from germline, CDR1 is SQVTM and CDR2 is ANQGSEA. CDR3 length: 13 residues. This CDR3 reads CSVEEGFYTEAFF.

The gene calls are TRBV28 and TRBJ1-1; TCRdb selects TRBD1, and the lack of DNA leaves this call unchecked. CDR1 and CDR2 (germline): MDHEN, SYDVKM. This CDR3 has 12 amino acids. CDR3: CASSRAADEAFF.

The chain employs TRBV27 and TRBJ2-5; TCRdb reports TRBD1, a call that lacks DNA to check it against. The CDR3 totals 16 residues. The germline V gene encodes CDR1 MNHEY and CDR2 SMNVEV (reference sequence). CDR3 protein: CASSSTRRGSQETQYF.

V is TRBV9 and J is TRBJ1-2; there is no DNA to check the TCRdb D call of TRBD1. CDR3 length equals 14 residues. Germline lookup yields CDR1 SGDLS and CDR2 YYNGEE. The CDR3 here is CASSEGTGVDGYTF.

The chain couples TRBV20-1 to TRBJ2-3; TCRdb's D call, TRBD2, is unchecked because there is no DNA. Germline assignment: CDR1 DFQATT and CDR2 SNEGSKA (reference sequence). CDR3 size: 16 residues. CDR3: CSASGTSGADTDTQYF.

The V and J genes are TRBV5-4 and TRBJ1-2. CDR1 and CDR2 from the germline V gene are SGHNT and YYREEE (reference sequence). This CDR3 comprises 13 residues. The CDR3: CASSPSDLRGYTF.

The chain employs TRBV12-3 or TRBV12-4 and TRBJ2-5; TCRdb designates TRBD2, a call that cannot be tested without DNA. The CDR3 covers 16 residues. The CDR3 is CASSSQRLAVGETQYF.

The rearrangement joins TRBV24-1 to TRBJ2-5; TCRdb's D call, TRBD1, is unchecked because there is no DNA. Germline CDR1 KGHDR, CDR2 SFDVKD. This CDR3 contains 15 residues. The chain's CDR3 is CATSDLQQGRETQYF.

This chain connects TRBV18 to TRBJ2-5; TCRdb selects TRBD1, and the lack of DNA leaves this call unchecked. Germline CDR1 is KGHSH and CDR2 is LQKENI. The CDR3 is 17 amino acids. Here the CDR3 reads CASSPSYGTGHQETQYF.

The rearrangement joins TRBV12-3 or TRBV12-4 to TRBJ1-2; absent DNA, TCRdb's TRBD1 call cannot be checked. This CDR3 has 15 residues. The CDR3 loop is CASTTPRQGGYGYTF.

The chain couples TRBV7-2 to TRBJ2-3; TCRdb picks TRBD2, but there is no DNA to check that call. CDR1 and CDR2 (germline): SGHTA, FQGNSA. The CDR3 sequence is 16 residues long. The CDR3 loop reads CASSLLAGGPTDTQYF. The whole variable domain, remainder taken from reference TRBV7-2 and TRBJ2-3, is GAGVSQSPSNKVTEKGKDVELRCDPISGHTALYWYRQSLGQGLEFLIYFQGNSAPDKSGLPSDRFSAERTGGSVSTLTIQRTQQEDSAVYLCASSLLAGGPTDTQYFGPGTRLTVL.

The CDR3 sequence: CASSWGRSIYNEQFF. The chain recombines TRBV28 with TRBJ2-1; TCRdb designates TRBD1, a call that cannot be tested without DNA. Germline CDR1 reads MDHEN; CDR2 reads SYDVKM. CDR3 length: 15 residues. The full variable domain, rest sourced from reference TRBV28 and TRBJ2-1, is DVKVTQSSRYLVKRTGEKVFLECVQDMDHENMFWYRQDPGLGLRLIYFSYDVKMKEKGDIPEGYSVSREKKERFSLILESASTNQTSMYLCASSWGRSIYNEQFFGPGTRLTVL.

The chain couples TRBV12-3 or TRBV12-4 to TRBJ1-2; TCRdb lists TRBD1, though no DNA is available to test this call. The length of the CDR3 is 17 residues. This CDR3 reads CASSLAPTASLNYGYTF.

The chain employs TRBV5-4 and TRBJ2-3; the TCRdb D gene call, TRBD2, has no DNA to confirm it. Germline V gives CDR1 SGHNT, CDR2 YYREEE (reference sequence). This CDR3 is built from 13 residues. The CDR3 protein is CASSLEGSYTQYF. Variable domain in full (rest from reference TRBV5-4 and TRBJ2-3): ETGVTQSPTHLIKTRGQQVTLRCSSQSGHNTVSWYQQALGQGPQFIFQYYREEENGRGNFPPRFSGLQFPNYSSELNVNALELDDSALYLCASSLEGSYTQYFGPGTRLTVL.

The J gene is TRBJ2-1, the V gene TRBV11-1; TCRdb gives TRBD1 as the D gene, but with no DNA this cannot be confirmed. The CDR3 has 14 amino acids. Germline loops: CDR1 SGHAT, CDR2 FQDESV (reference sequence). CDR3: CASRPTGVGDEQFF.

This chain links TRBV6-2 or TRBV6-3 with TRBJ2-1; absent DNA, TCRdb's TRBD2 call cannot be checked. CDR1 MNHEY and CDR2 SVGEGT come from the germline V gene. The CDR3 totals 15 residues. This CDR3 reads CASKREGTAYNEQFF.

The V and J genes are TRBV5-8 and TRBJ2-4. This CDR3 region has 11 residues. Germline V gene data show CDR1 as SGHTS and CDR2 as YDEGEE. The chain's CDR3 is CASSLRQIQYF. Full variable domain (rest looked up from reference TRBV5-8 and TRBJ2-4): EAGVTQSPTHLIKTRGQQATLRCSPISGHTSVYWYQQALGLGLQFLLWYDEGEERNRGNFPPRFSGRQFPNYSSELNVNALELEDSALYLCASSLRQIQYFGAGTRLSVL.

The chain has TRBV9 and TRBJ2-6; TCRdb's D gene call, TRBD1, goes unchecked for lack of DNA. Germline V CDR1 and CDR2: SGDLS, YYNGEE. The CDR3 spans 18 residues. CDR3 amino acids: CASSASGGYYSGANVLTF.

This chain uses TRBV20-1 with TRBJ2-3; TCRdb calls TRBD2, which cannot be checked without DNA. The V gene's germline CDR1 is DFQATT and CDR2 SNEGSKA (reference sequence). The CDR3 contains 16 residues. CDR3 in amino acids: CSAPRRSGGAGDTQYF.

This chain connects TRBV12-3 or TRBV12-4 to TRBJ1-1; without DNA, the TCRdb call of TRBD1 cannot be checked. The length of the CDR3 is 15 residues. The CDR3 is CASRSWDSSDRVAFF.

The V call is TRBV5-5, the J call TRBJ1-5. Germline V gene data show CDR1 as SGHKS and CDR2 as YYEKEE (reference sequence). This CDR3 is 16 amino acids long. The CDR3 is CASSLEGSSGNQPQHF.